This entry is about one T cell receptor (beta chain). The treatment is: around 19 received Ad26.COV2.S at low or high dose, single or two shots; five or six received placebo; per-sample allocation not given. Vaccine and placebo recipients were sampled on day 63 after the first injection. This sample is part of a study of Ad26.COV2.S vaccination and SARS-CoV-2 variants. For the study at large: Donor allocation was to the COV1001 Ad26.COV2.S trial arm. Ad26.COV2.S given intramuscularly, once or twice 56 days apart.

CDR1 is LNHDA and CDR2 is SQIVND in the germline V gene (reference sequence). V shed 5 bases, J shed 4 bases, and the junction held 7 bases outside the gene matches. The CDR3 covers 14 residues. Here immunoSEQ multiplex PCR was the method, and the copy in TCRdb shows in-frame clones only, minus some. The sample shows fewer than 400,000 clones, about 86% of them seen only once. The rearrangement uses TRBV19 and TRBJ1-2; 7 positions agree with TRBD1. Sample: peripheral blood, taken in a trial of Ad26.COV2.S vaccine versus placebo. This sequence originates from a person aged 18 to 65 who received the Ad26.COV2.S COVID-19 vaccine or a placebo. For the CDR3, the DNA is TGTGCCAGTAGTCAGACAGGGCGGAGCTATGGCTACACCTTC. This sequence encodes CASSQTGRSYGYTF.